What follows are 27 T cell receptor beta chains derived from one specimen sequenced in a study of cytomegalovirus exposure and HLA in healthy donors. PCR involved 60 Vbeta and 13 Jbeta primers. The method was immunoSEQ multiplex PCR; TCRdb's version includes in-frame clones alone and lacks a portion of them. This table holds 150,000 to 200,000 clones. The specimen was PBMCs. The receptors were sampled from a woman aged 18-29 years in good health and CMV-seropositive.

The chain has TRBV2 and TRBJ2-7; 9 bases align to TRBD1. The CDR3 runs 14 residues. The junction had 7 bases not matched to a gene; V was cut back by 7 bases and J by 3 bases. The V gene's germline CDR1 is SNHLY and CDR2 FYNNEI. In DNA form, the CDR3 reads TGTGCCAGCACCGAAGGGGGACAGGGCTACGAGCAGTACTTC. Encoded protein: CASTEGGQGYEQYF.

The chain uses TRBV4-3 and TRBJ2-1, with TRBD2 matching 13 bases. V was pared by 3 bases and J by 2 bases, with 1 base of the junction left unmatched. This CDR3 region has 16 residues. Germline V gene sequence: CDR1 LGHNA, CDR2 YSLEER. Written as DNA, the CDR3 is TGCGCCAGCAGCCACACTAGCGGGGGGGCCTACAATGAGCAGTTCTTC. This sequence encodes CASSHTSGGAYNEQFF.

V gene TRBV7-3 combines with J gene TRBJ2-1; 8 bases fit TRBD2. J lost 6 bases, V lost 0 bases, and 4 bases had no gene match. The germline V gene has CDR1 SGHTA and CDR2 FQGTGA. This CDR3 has 15 residues. The DNA for the CDR3 is TGTGCCAGCAGCTTAACGGGACTAGAGGCCAATGAGCAGTTCTTC. Residues: CASSLTGLEANEQFF.

V gene TRBV18 combines with J gene TRBJ2-7, with 9 nucleotides matching TRBD2. Trimming cost V 5 bases and J 5 bases; bases outside gene matches: 4. The CDR3 is 13 amino acids. CDR1 and CDR2 (germline): KGHSH, LQKENI. The CDR3 loop reads CASSWLAGHEQYF. The CDR3, as DNA: TGTGCCAGCTCATGGCTAGCGGGGCACGAGCAGTACTTC.

J is TRBJ2-7 and V is TRBV7-2, with D tentatively TRBD2 (5 bases). V lost 3 bases, J lost 0 bases, and 9 bases lay in between. The CDR3 covers 14 residues. Germline V gives CDR1 SGHTA, CDR2 FQGNSA. The CDR3 loop reads CASSLGVASYEQYF. In DNA form, the CDR3 reads TGTGCCAGCAGCTTGGGAGTCGCCTCCTACGAGCAGTACTTC.

This sequence joins TRBV19 and TRBJ1-5; possible D gene TRBD1, 6 bases. V was shortened by 7 bases and J by 5 bases, with 18 bases between the two germline ends. Germline lookup yields CDR1 LNHDA and CDR2 SQIVND (reference sequence). This CDR3 spans 15 amino acids. In nucleotides, the CDR3 is TGTGCCAGTAAGCAAACCGGGACATCATATCAGCCCCAGCATTTT. Translation: CASKQTGTSYQPQHF.

This rearrangement joins TRBV7-2 to TRBJ1-6, with TRBD1 matching over 7 bases. J lost 2 bases, V lost 0 bases, and 1 base had no gene match. In germline, CDR1 is SGHTA, CDR2 FQGNSA. The CDR3 totals 16 residues. The CDR3 loop is CASSLAGTAYNSPLHF. The CDR3 coding sequence is TGTGCCAGCAGCTTAGCCGGGACAGCCTATAATTCACCCCTCCACTTT.

Note on this clone: The sample holds other DNA sequences that translate to the same CDR3. The chain couples TRBV29-1 to TRBJ1-1; no definite D call. CDR3 length: 10 amino acids. CDR1 SQVTM and CDR2 ANQGSEA come from the germline V gene. V lost 7 bases and J 2 bases, leaving 5 bases between the germline ends. This CDR3 reads CSALNTEAFF. The CDR3 DNA reads as TGCAGCGCCTTAAACACTGAAGCTTTCTTT.

This chain joins TRBV5-1 and TRBJ2-5; D is perhaps TRBD1 (6 bases). The J call may be in error: the DNA end matches TRBJ2-7 better. The CDR3 is made up of 13 amino acids. The germline CDR1 and CDR2 sequences are SGHRS and YFSETQ. The CDR3 nucleotides read TGCGCCAGCAGCTACAGGGATCTGAACGAGCAGTACTTC. Amino acids: CASSYRDLNEQYF.

The chain couples TRBV7-8 to TRBJ2-3; D possibly corresponds to TRBD1 (6 bases). V lost 0 bases, J lost 3 bases, and 13 bases lay in between. The CDR3 is made up of 16 amino acids. In germline, CDR1 is SGHVS, CDR2 FQNEAQ. The CDR3 protein is CASSLAWAGVTDTQYF. The CDR3 DNA sequence: TGTGCCAGCAGCTTAGCTTGGGCAGGGGTGACAGATACGCAGTATTTT. The full variable domain, in which reference TRBV7-8 and TRBJ2-3 provide the parts outside the CDR3, is GAGVSQSPRYKVAKRGQDVALRCDPISGHVSLFWYQQALGQGPEFLTYFQNEAQLDKSGLPSDRFFAERPEGSVSTLKIQRTQQEDSAVYLCASSLAWAGVTDTQYFGPGTRLTVL.

This chain links TRBV19 with TRBJ1-2; D is unresolved. V gave up 5 bases and J gave up 6 bases, with 16 bases separating them. This CDR3 is built from 14 residues. The germline V gene encodes CDR1 LNHDA and CDR2 SQIVND (reference sequence). The CDR3 loop is CASSFRLLSHGYTF. CDR3 bases: TGTGCCAGTAGTTTCCGGTTGCTATCTCATGGCTACACCTTC.

The CDR3 protein is CAITGRGANVLTF. The CDR3 nucleotides are TGTGCCATCACAGGGAGGGGGGCCAACGTCCTGACTTTC. The V and J genes are TRBV10-3 and TRBJ2-6; maybe TRBD2 (6 bases). There are 13 residues in the CDR3. The V end was cut by 7 bases, the J end by 4 bases, with 8 bases between. The germline gives CDR1 ENHRY, CDR2 SYGVKD.

The chain employs TRBV7-2 and TRBJ1-5, with 10 bases lining up with TRBD1. V lost 4 bases, J lost 7 bases, and 7 bases stayed unmatched. Germline V CDR1 and CDR2: SGHTA, FQGNSA. This CDR3 is built from 15 residues. CDR3 coding DNA: TGTGCCAGCAGCTCCGGACAGGGGGGGAAGCAGCCCCAGCATTTT. Translated: CASSSGQGGKQPQHF.

The chain has TRBV2 and TRBJ1-1, with a possible D match to TRBD1 (6 bases). Germline V lookup: CDR1 SNHLY, CDR2 FYNNEI. V was shortened by 0 bases and J by 4 bases, with 12 bases between the two germline ends. The CDR3 totals 15 residues. The CDR3 coding sequence is TGTGCCAGCAGTGAAGCGATTGGGGGCGGCACTGAAGCTTTCTTT. Amino acids: CASSEAIGGGTEAFF.

CDR3 sequence: CASSMGGTGSEKLFF. The CDR3 region has the DNA TGTGCCAGCAGCATGGGGGGCACTGGCAGTGAAAAACTGTTTTTT. The gene calls are TRBV5-4 and TRBJ1-4; a weak D match, TRBD1 (6 bases). The CDR3 is 15 residues long. V was clipped by 4 bases and J by 7 bases, with 17 bases between them. CDR1 and CDR2 from the germline V gene are SGHNT and YYREEE (reference sequence).

This chain connects TRBV30 to TRBJ2-5; TRBD1 might be the D (6 bases). V lost 0 bases, J lost 5 bases, and 16 bases lay in between. CDR3 size: 15 residues. Germline V gene sequence: CDR1 GTSNPN, CDR2 SVGIG (reference sequence). CDR3 region: CAWSVRNRAGETQYF. The CDR3 DNA follows: TGTGCCTGGAGTGTACGTAACAGGGCCGGGGAGACCCAGTACTTC.

V and J are TRBV7-9 and TRBJ2-5; TRBD1 matches 7 bases. CDR3 length: 16 residues. The trim removed 3 bases at V and 5 bases at J, leaving 12 bases unmatched. In germline, CDR1 is SEHNR, CDR2 FQNEAQ (reference sequence). For the CDR3, the DNA is TGTGCCAGCAGCTTCCGGGACAGTGTACTTGGGGAGACCCAGTACTTC. Residues: CASSFRDSVLGETQYF.

V gene TRBV4-1 combines with J gene TRBJ2-3, with 8 nucleotides matching TRBD2. The CDR3 totals 17 residues. The V gene's germline CDR1 is MGHRA and CDR2 YSYEKL. The ends lost 0 bases at V and 4 bases at J; junction bases unmatched: 9. The CDR3 spells CASSQDPAGVRADTQYF. The CDR3 nucleotides are TGCGCCAGCAGCCAAGATCCAGCGGGAGTGAGAGCAGATACGCAGTATTTT.

The J gene is TRBJ2-1, the V gene TRBV7-9; tentative D call: TRBD2 (5 bases). In germline, CDR1 is SEHNR, CDR2 FQNEAQ (reference sequence). V was cut by 4 bases and J by 1 base, with 14 bases left in between. CDR3 length: 16 amino acids. The CDR3 region has the DNA TGTGCCAGCAGCTCCCCCAGGAGAGGGTCCTACAATGAGCAGTTCTTC. Translated: CASSSPRRGSYNEQFF.

The V call is TRBV27, the J call TRBJ2-1; TRBD2 is a possible D gene (6 bases). Germline loops: CDR1 MNHEY, CDR2 SMNVEV (reference sequence). Trimming cost V 0 bases and J 6 bases, with 15 bases left between them. CDR3 length: 16 residues. The DNA of the CDR3 is TGTGCCAGCAGTTTATCGTGGGGGGAGCGGGTCAATGAGCAGTTCTTC. Its protein is CASSLSWGERVNEQFF.

This chain connects TRBV4-3 to TRBJ2-4, with 11 nucleotides matching TRBD1. The CDR3 loop spans 15 amino acids. Germline V lookup: CDR1 LGHNA, CDR2 YSLEER. Germline trimming cut 1 base from V and 15 bases from J; bases unmatched to any gene: 11. For the CDR3, the DNA is TGCGCCAGCAGCCAAGCCCCCGGGACAGGGGGTTTCCTGTACTTC. This sequence encodes CASSQAPGTGGFLYF.

The chain employs TRBV4-1 and TRBJ1-2; 8 nucleotides agree with TRBD1. Germline V gene lookup returns CDR1 MGHRA and CDR2 YSYEKL. With 7 bases clipped from V and 4 bases from J, the junction kept 11 bases outside the gene matches. The CDR3 totals 15 residues. The CDR3 spells CASTLDRGQSYGYTF. The DNA of the CDR3 is TGCGCCAGCACCTTAGACAGGGGACAAAGCTATGGCTACACCTTC.

V and J are TRBV11-2 and TRBJ1-2; D might be TRBD1 (6 bases). This CDR3 has 13 residues. The V gene's germline CDR1 is SGHAT and CDR2 FQNNGV. Trimming removed 5 bases at V and 6 bases at J, with 13 bases between. The CDR3 coding sequence is TGTGCCAGCAGCACGATACAGGGAGATGGCTACACCTTC. Its protein is CASSTIQGDGYTF.

This chain links TRBV27 with TRBJ2-1, with TRBD2 as a possible D gene (6 bases). With 5 bases removed from V and 8 bases from J, the gap between germline ends came to 19 bases. Germline lookup yields CDR1 MNHEY and CDR2 SMNVEV (reference sequence). The CDR3 is made up of 15 amino acids. The CDR3 region has the DNA TGTGCCAGCAGTCTCACGGGACTCAAGTTAGATGAGCAGTTCTTC. Protein product: CASSLTGLKLDEQFF.

The J gene is TRBJ1-5, the V gene TRBV6-5; D ambiguous. Germline values: CDR1 MNHEY, CDR2 SVGAGI. This CDR3 spans 14 amino acids. V shed 0 bases and J shed 5 bases, with 8 bases lying between them. The CDR3 DNA reads TGTGCCAGCAGTTACTCGGGAGGCCATCAGCCCCAGCATTTT. Its protein is CASSYSGGHQPQHF.

The chain links TRBV4-3 to TRBJ1-1, with D perhaps matching TRBD1 (6 bases). CDR3 length: 15 residues. Trimming shortened V by 3 bases and J by 1 base, and 12 bases separated the two germline ends. Germline V gives CDR1 LGHNA, CDR2 YSLEER. CDR3 coding DNA: TGCGCCAGCAGCCACAGCGACAGGAGGAACACTGAAGCTTTCTTT. It codes for CASSHSDRRNTEAFF.

Written as DNA, the CDR3 is TGTGCCAGCAGCCCCCCGGGACTAGCGGGGGGCCGGGAGTACTTC. Translating it yields CASSPPGLAGGREYF. V and J are TRBV4-2 and TRBJ2-7, with TRBD2 matching 15 bases. Germline CDR1 and CDR2: LGHNA and YNFKEQ. The CDR3 has 15 residues. Trimming cost V 4 bases and J 11 bases; bases outside gene matches: 9.